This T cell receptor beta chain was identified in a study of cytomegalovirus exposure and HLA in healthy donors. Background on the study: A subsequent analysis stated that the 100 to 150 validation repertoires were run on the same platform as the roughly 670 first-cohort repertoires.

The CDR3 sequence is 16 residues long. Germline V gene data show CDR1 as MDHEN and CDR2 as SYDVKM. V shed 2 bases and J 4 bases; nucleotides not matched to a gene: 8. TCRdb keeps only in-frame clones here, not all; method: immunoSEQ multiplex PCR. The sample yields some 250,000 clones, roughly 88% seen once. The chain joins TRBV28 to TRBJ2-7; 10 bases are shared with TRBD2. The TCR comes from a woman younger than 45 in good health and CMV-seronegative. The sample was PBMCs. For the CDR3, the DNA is TGTGCCAGCAGTTTAAAAAGCGGGAGGGCCCGGTACGAGCAGTACTTC. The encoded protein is CASSLKSGRARYEQYF. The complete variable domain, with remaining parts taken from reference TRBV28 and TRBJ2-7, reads DVKVTQSSRYLVKRTGEKVFLECVQDMDHENMFWYRQDPGLGLRLIYFSYDVKMKEKGDIPEGYSVSREKKERFSLILESASTNQTSMYLCASSLKSGRARYEQYFGPGTRLTVT.